This T cell receptor beta chain was identified in a study of a mutant IDH1 vaccine in newly diagnosed glioma. Time point indicated: week 35, safety follow-up. One vaccine dose held 300 ug of mutant IDH1 20-mer peptide and came with topical imiquimod. Clones were read by immunoSEQ multiplex PCR, and TCRdb kept only the in-frame ones, dropping some. The profile shows tens of thousands of clones, about four fifths of them singletons. Trimming left V 8 bases short and J 0 bases short, with 10 bases between. Germline V gene lookup returns CDR1 MNHEY and CDR2 SMNVEV (reference sequence). The CDR3 loop spans 14 amino acids. As concerns this clone: Its cognate antigen is unknown.

The sequence was collected from a man aged 50-59 years with glioma. The J gene is TRBJ2-2, the V gene TRBV27; D is possibly TRBD1 (6 bases). The sequenced sample was PBMCs, obtained from a glioma patient whose treatment included an IDH1 peptide vaccine. The CDR3 DNA reads as TGTGCCAGCGCGACAGGCGCGAACACCGGGGAGCTGTTTTTT. Translation: CASATGANTGELFF.